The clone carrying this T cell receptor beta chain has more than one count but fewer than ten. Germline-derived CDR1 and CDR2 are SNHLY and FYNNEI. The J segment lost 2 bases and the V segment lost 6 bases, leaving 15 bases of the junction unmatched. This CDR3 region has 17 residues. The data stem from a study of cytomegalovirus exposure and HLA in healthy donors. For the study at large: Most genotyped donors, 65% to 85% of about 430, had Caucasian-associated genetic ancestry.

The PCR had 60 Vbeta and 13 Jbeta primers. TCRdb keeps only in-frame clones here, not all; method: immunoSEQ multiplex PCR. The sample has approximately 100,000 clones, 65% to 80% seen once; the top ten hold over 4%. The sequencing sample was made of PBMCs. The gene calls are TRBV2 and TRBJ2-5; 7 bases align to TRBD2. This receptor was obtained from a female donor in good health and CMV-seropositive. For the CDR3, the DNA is TGTGCCAGCAGCTACCTATCAATAGCGGGCGGGCAAGAGACCCAGTACTTC. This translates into CASSYLSIAGGQETQYF.